These 3 T cell receptor beta chains originate from one sample sequenced in a study of cytomegalovirus exposure and HLA in healthy donors. PCR primers comprised 60 Vbeta and 13 Jbeta primers. Clones were sequenced by immunoSEQ multiplex PCR, and TCRdb holds only the in-frame ones, with some missing. The table records 70,000 to 90,000 clones, 70% to 75% of them present only once. Sequenced sample: PBMCs. All receptors come from a man aged 55 to 70 in good health and CMV-seronegative.

The chain couples TRBV2 to TRBJ1-3, with D perhaps matching TRBD1 (5 bases). There are 13 residues in the CDR3. The germline gives CDR1 SNHLY, CDR2 FYNNEI. Trimming left V 8 bases short and J 4 bases short, with 12 bases between. DNA of the CDR3: TGTGCCAGCCTGCGGGGCTGGGGAAACACCATATATTTT. Translation gives CASLRGWGNTIYF.

This sequence joins TRBV18 and TRBJ2-1; D is undetermined. Looked up from germline, CDR1 is KGHSH and CDR2 is LQKENI. The CDR3 has 15 amino acids. Trimming pared 0 bases from V and 5 bases from J, leaving 11 bases between. The CDR3 nucleotides read TGTGCCAGCTCACCACCAAGTAGCCGAAACAATGAGCAGTTCTTC. This translates into CASSPPSSRNNEQFF.

The chain is built from TRBV6-1 and TRBJ2-1; 9 nucleotides align to TRBD1. The CDR3 is 18 residues long. With 0 bases clipped from V and 7 bases from J, the junction kept 13 bases outside the gene matches. Germline V CDR1 and CDR2: MNHNS, SASEGT. The CDR3 DNA reads as TGTGCCAGCAGTGAAGCGCGTATGGGACAGGGAAAAAGTAATGAGCAGTTCTTC. This codes for CASSEARMGQGKSNEQFF.